This TCR beta chain stems from a study of shared clonotypes between healthy human individuals (dated by TCRdb to the early 2020s). Regarding the research as a whole: The cohort included three men and two women between 18 and 49 years of age. Leukapheresis yielded between about 0.85 and 9 billion PBMCs per donor. The study deeply sequenced blood TCR repertoires of about 5 healthy adults to estimate repertoire size and the extent of clonotype sharing between individuals. Libraries were prepared and TCR repertoires were sequenced by different laboratories using diverse techniques, in order to increase sequencing depth and limit assay-specific biases. For each donor, three plates each were used for CD4 naive and CD4 memory, two plates were used for CD8 naive, and one plate was used for CD8 memory. Study-level results and caveats: Because the study included only a small number of donors, the genetic and exposure-history diversity represented was limited. Sampling was restricted to blood, and TCR repertoires in tissue are likely to differ from TCR repertoires in blood. Incomplete sequencing was indicated by rarefaction of sorted-subset datasets, despite the large sequencing depth. Higher generation probabilities were observed for clonotypes shared by all four sorted-subset donors than for non-shared clonotypes. Pairwise subsampling indicated that sequencing depth was expected to affect the degree of clonotype sharing among donors. Across a few donors, about 5.2% of naive CD4, around 3.5% of naive CD8, under 2.5% of memory CD4, and approximately 0.4% of memory CD8 clonotypes were shared. Naive subsets generally had larger estimated clonotype richness than memory subsets.

V is reduced by 1 base and J by 0 bases, leaving a spacing of 11 bases between them. The CDR3, cysteine through phenylalanine, is 16 amino acids long. The kept DNA is CDR3 alone, 48 bases in frame from the first base. The germline V gene (reference sequence) gives CDR1 as SEHNR and CDR2 as FQNEAQ. TCR CDR3 regions were amplified from genomic DNA by multiplex PCR using the deep immunoSEQ assay. Extracted genomic DNA from each cell subset was distributed evenly across all wells of several immunoSEQ 96-well plates, and each plate was treated as a replicate. For sorted subsets, approximately 190 ng genomic DNA, equal to 30,000 or so T cell genomes, was loaded into each replicate PCR. Purified libraries were quantified with a Qubit 3.0 fluorometer, sized on a Bioanalyzer 2100, and re-quantified with the KAPA Library Quantification kit. Every immunoSEQ 96-well plate was sequenced on a dedicated single-read 150-cycle Illumina NextSeq 550 flow cell. The authors' analysis ran thus. Because only junctional sequences without quality scores were contained in the immunoSEQ output, filtering matching that applied to full-length reads could not be performed. Sequences were annotated with PyIR, a Python wrapper for IgBLAST v1.9, and V/J genes and CDR3 were assigned using IMGT germline references. Reads were filtered out if the reads had weak V/J assignments (E-value above 1e-6), no CDR3, stop codons, out-of-frame junctions, or ambiguous translated residues. V3J clonotypes were defined as sequences sharing the same inferred V gene, J gene, and CDR3 amino acid sequence. To compute the percentage overlap between repertoires, the number of shared unique clonotypes was divided by the size of the smaller repertoire. RTK rarefaction, the Chao1 estimator, and Recon v2.1 estimates of unobserved clonotypes were used to assess repertoire richness. OLGA was used to compute generation probabilities for all TCRbeta clonotypes that the gDNA method yielded from several donors. Here the immuneACCESS table is served through TCRdb, limited to in-frame sequences with V and J called. Missing clones are a known gap in these copies; in checked studies unresolved V genes cover under half, and the rest lacks a known reason. That table supplies the V and J calls and clone size; D and trimming were determined from the DNA. Present in this sample are about 690,000 clones, around 91% of which were seen just once. About 33% of the sample rests with the top ten.

Turning to this clone: No cognate antigen has been identified for it. Base qualities are missing; no much larger clone stands one base away.

The donors were healthy, HIV-negative adults who had no recently reported acute infections or vaccinations. All donors were Caucasian adults living in Nashville, Tennessee, USA. CD8 memory samples were composed of magnetically selected CD45RO+ cells combined with CCR7-negative CD45RA+ effector memory (TemRA) cells. After blood collection by leukapheresis, PBMCs were isolated using Ficoll-Histopaque density gradient centrifugation and then cryopreserved in the vapor phase of liquid nitrogen. Analytical flow cytometry was used to check the purity and quantity of each magnetically sorted T cell population. From each sorted fraction, genomic DNA was isolated and quantified by UV absorbance on a Nanodrop 2000c.

Sequenced sample: memory CD8+ T cells from PBMCs. Taken with the paper, the label for cell subset or site translates to: CD45RO+ cells pooled with CCR7-negative TemRA cells. The chain links TRBV7-9 with TRBJ2-3, with TRBD1 as a weak D call on 6 bases. The TCR comes from a man aged 18 to 30 in good health. Some clones in this sample may be carry-over from other donors' samples. DNA sequence: TGTGCCAGCAGCTTAGACCTAAGGGGGAGCACAGATACGCAGTATTTT. Translated, it reads CASSLDLRGSTDTQYF.